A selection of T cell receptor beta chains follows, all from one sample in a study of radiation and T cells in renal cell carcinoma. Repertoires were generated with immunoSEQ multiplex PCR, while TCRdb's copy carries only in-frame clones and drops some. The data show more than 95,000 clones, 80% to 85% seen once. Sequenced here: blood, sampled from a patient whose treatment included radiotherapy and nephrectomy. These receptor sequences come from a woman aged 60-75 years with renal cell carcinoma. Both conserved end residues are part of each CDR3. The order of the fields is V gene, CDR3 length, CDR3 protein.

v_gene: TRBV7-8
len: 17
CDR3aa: CASSSPPGRDKPYEQYF

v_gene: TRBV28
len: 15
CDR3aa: CASRLAHSANEKLFF

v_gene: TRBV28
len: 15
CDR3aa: CASSPFGTGRETQYF

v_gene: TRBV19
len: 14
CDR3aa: CASSIRAGIETQYF

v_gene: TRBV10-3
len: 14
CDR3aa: CAISPGGLNEKLFF

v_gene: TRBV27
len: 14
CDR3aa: CASSSSAGGGEAFF

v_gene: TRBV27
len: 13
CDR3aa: CASSLSDGIGAFF

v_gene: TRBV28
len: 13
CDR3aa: CASGRRVSYEQYF

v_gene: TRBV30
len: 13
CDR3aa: CAWSVRSGYGYTF

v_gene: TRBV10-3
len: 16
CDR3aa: CAISGGLAEVQETQYF

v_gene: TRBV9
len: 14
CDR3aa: CASSVGSGPYGYTF

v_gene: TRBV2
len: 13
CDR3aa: CASSADRSTEAFF

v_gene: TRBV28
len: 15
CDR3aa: CASSIILAGPYEQYF

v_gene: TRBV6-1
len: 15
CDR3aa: CASSEGQGTYNEQFF

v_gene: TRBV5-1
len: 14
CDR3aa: CASTTGTAGNTIYF

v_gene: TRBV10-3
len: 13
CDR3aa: CAISAGLDQPQHF

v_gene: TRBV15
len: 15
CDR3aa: CATSPGGAKTDTQYF

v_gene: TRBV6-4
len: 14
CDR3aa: CASSDSESTDTQYF

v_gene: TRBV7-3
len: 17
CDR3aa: CASSLTRDRTNTDTQYF

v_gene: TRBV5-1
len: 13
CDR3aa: CASGGGAGYGYTF